The table lists the clone carrying this TCR beta chain with a few counts. With 5 bases clipped from V and 6 bases from J, the junction kept 9 bases outside the gene matches. The length of the CDR3 is 15 residues. The germline V gene has CDR1 MNHEY and CDR2 SMNVEV (reference sequence). The data were obtained in a study of blood T cell repertoires in COVID-19. Whole-study context: COVID-19 samples from acute and convalescent phases originated in the United States, Italy and Spain. The cDNA or gDNA used as material had been derived from T cells, B-cell-depleted T cells, or PBMCs.

TCRdb's copy holds only in-frame clones and misses some; the assay was immunoSEQ multiplex PCR. The repertoire holds over 450,000 clones, with 80% to 90% as singletons. The source of this sequence is a man aged 18-30 years with COVID-19, enrolled during active disease. Material: peripheral blood. The chain recombines TRBV27 with TRBJ1-2, with 10 bases aligning to TRBD1. The CDR3 DNA reads TGTGCCAGCAGTCCCCGGGACAGGGGTATCGATGGCTACACCTTC. It yields the protein CASSPRDRGIDGYTF.